This entry lists 4 T cell receptor beta chains sequenced from one sample in a study of T cells in Graves' hyperthyroidism and ophthalmopathy (dated by TCRdb to the late 2010s). Libraries were prepared through multiplex PCR. Sequenced on an Illumina HiSeq 2000. Amplification of TCR beta CDR3 regions was carried out from RNA transcripts. The first round of RT-PCR for the TCR CDR3 was performed with the HTBI primer set and the Qiagen OneStep RT-PCR kit. The public reads were reprocessed in TCRdb via fastp at Q25 and MiXCR, keeping in-frame beta chains. Entries are consolidated by CDR3 protein sequence, retaining the most common genes and DNA. The sample profile shows more than 500,000 distinct CDR3 sequences; 40% to 55% of them were found once. 15% to 20% of the sample is held by the ten biggest clonotypes. The sequencing input was peripheral blood or thyroid tissue (not recorded which). Source of these receptors: an adult woman with Graves' disease, either hyperthyroidism or ophthalmopathy (not recorded which).

This clonotype was observed a few times. V and J are TRBV10-2 and TRBJ1-1; perhaps TRBD1 as D (5 bases). CDR1 and CDR2 from the germline V gene are WSHSY and SAAADI. The CDR3 has 13 residues. With 6 bases removed from V and 5 bases from J, the gap between germline ends came to 13 bases. The DNA of the CDR3 is TGCGCCAGCAGGTCCCAGGGCGAGACTGAAGCTTTCTTT. Amino acids: CASRSQGETEAFF.

This clonotype was detected many times. The chain couples TRBV14 to TRBJ2-6, with D uncertain. The V gene lost 1 base and the J gene lost 4 bases, with 5 bases spanning the gap. The CDR3 is made up of 14 amino acids. CDR1 and CDR2 from the germline V gene are SGHDN and FVKESK. The CDR3 here is CASSQVSGANVLTF. The CDR3 coding sequence is TGTGCCAGCAGCCAAGTATCGGGGGCCAACGTCCTGACTTTC.

About this clonotype itself: The junction departs from germline at one end; a sequencing error may be responsible. This chain connects TRBV5-8 to TRBJ1-6, with D perhaps TRBD1 (6 bases). The CDR3 spans 16 residues. CDR1 and CDR2 from the germline V gene are SGHTS and YDEGEE. CDR3 sequence reads: CASSQLDRFYNSPLHF. As DNA, the CDR3 is TGCGCCAGCAGCCAATTAGACAGGTTTTATAATTCACCCCTCCACTTT.

V usage is TRBV10-3 and J usage is TRBJ2-5; D is undetermined. Deletions cut 7 bases from V and 1 base from J, with 10 bases between. Looked up from germline, CDR1 is ENHRY and CDR2 is SYGVKD. The CDR3 covers 13 residues. The CDR3 protein is CAINSVSQETQYF. Here the CDR3 DNA reads TGTGCCATCAATTCGGTCAGCCAAGAGACCCAGTACTTC.